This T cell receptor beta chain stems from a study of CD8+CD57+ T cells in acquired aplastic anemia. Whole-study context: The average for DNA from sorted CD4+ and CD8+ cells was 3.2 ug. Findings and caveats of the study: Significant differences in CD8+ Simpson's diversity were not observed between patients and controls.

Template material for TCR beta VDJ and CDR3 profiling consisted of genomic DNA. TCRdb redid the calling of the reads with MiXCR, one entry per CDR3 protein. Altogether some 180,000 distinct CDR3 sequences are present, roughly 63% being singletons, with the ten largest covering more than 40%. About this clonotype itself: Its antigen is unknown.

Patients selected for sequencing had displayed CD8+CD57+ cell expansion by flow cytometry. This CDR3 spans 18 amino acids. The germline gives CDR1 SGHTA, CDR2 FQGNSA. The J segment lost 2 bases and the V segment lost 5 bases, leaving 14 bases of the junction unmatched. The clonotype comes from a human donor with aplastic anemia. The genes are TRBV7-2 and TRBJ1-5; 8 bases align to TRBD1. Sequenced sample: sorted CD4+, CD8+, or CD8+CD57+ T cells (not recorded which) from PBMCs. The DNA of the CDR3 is TGTGCCAGCAGCGTAACAGGGGGGTTCCCCGTCGGCAATCAGCCCCAGCATTTT. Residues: CASSVTGGFPVGNQPQHF.